These T cell receptor beta chains were read from a single sample in a study of shared clonotypes between healthy human individuals. The table came from immunoSEQ multiplex PCR; TCRdb's copy has only in-frame clones and leaves some out. The data show about 2,500,000 clones, around nine tenths seen once. The sequenced material came from naive CD4+ T cells sorted from blood. Receptors originate from a young man in good health. The CDR3 runs from the conserved cysteine through the conserved F or W. D genes are given only for firm matches. Not every row has a clone size; where given, it reads once, few, many or a size class.

v_gene: TRBV5-1
d_gene: NA
len: 15
abundance: NA
j_gene: TRBJ2-2
CDR3nt: TGCGCCAGCAGCTTGGCCGTTACCAACACCGGGGAGCTGTTTTTT
CDR3aa: CASSLAVTNTGELFF

v_gene: TRBV7-2
d_gene: TRBD2
len: 15
abundance: once
j_gene: TRBJ2-3
CDR3nt: TGTGCCAGCAGCTTACAAGCGGGAGGGTCAGATACGCAGTATTTT
CDR3aa: CASSLQAGGSDTQYF

v_gene: TRBV2
d_gene: NA
len: 15
abundance: NA
j_gene: TRBJ1-5
CDR3nt: TGTGCCAGCAGTGAGGACCCTCCGGGCAATCAGCCCCAGCATTTT
CDR3aa: CASSEDPPGNQPQHF

v_gene: TRBV4-1
d_gene: NA
len: 14
abundance: NA
j_gene: TRBJ1-3
CDR3nt: TGCGCCAGCAGCCAAGTTGAGGGTTGGAACACCATATATTTT
CDR3aa: CASSQVEGWNTIYF

v_gene: TRBV7-6
d_gene: NA
len: 16
abundance: NA
j_gene: TRBJ1-4
CDR3nt: TGTGCCAGCAGCCCTCGGAGCGGGACGGCGAATGAAAAACTGTTTTTT
CDR3aa: CASSPRSGTANEKLFF

v_gene: TRBV27
d_gene: NA
len: 18
abundance: NA
j_gene: TRBJ2-2
CDR3nt: TGTGCCAGCAGTTCCACTGGCCTCGTTTTCCCGGACACCGGGGAGCTGTTTTTT
CDR3aa: CASSSTGLVFPDTGELFF

v_gene: TRBV28
d_gene: NA
len: 14
abundance: NA
j_gene: TRBJ1-1
CDR3nt: TGTGCCAGCAGCTCGGAGAGCCTGAACACTGAAGCTTTCTTT
CDR3aa: CASSSESLNTEAFF

v_gene: TRBV7-2
d_gene: NA
len: 13
abundance: NA
j_gene: TRBJ2-1
CDR3nt: TGTGCCAGCAGCTTAGGACAGACTAATGAGCAGTTCTTC
CDR3aa: CASSLGQTNEQFF

v_gene: TRBV7-2
d_gene: TRBD2
len: 15
abundance: NA
j_gene: TRBJ2-3
CDR3nt: TGTGCCAGCAGCTTAAGGCTAGCGGGCCAGAATACGCAGTATTTT
CDR3aa: CASSLRLAGQNTQYF

v_gene: TRBV4-2
d_gene: NA
len: 17
abundance: NA
j_gene: TRBJ2-3
CDR3nt: TGTGCCAGCAGCCAAGAATTTGGGGATTTCAACACAGATACGCAGTATTTT
CDR3aa: CASSQEFGDFNTDTQYF

v_gene: TRBV6-6
d_gene: NA
len: 15
abundance: NA
j_gene: TRBJ1-6
CDR3nt: TGTGCCAGCACCCTGGACGGAGACTATAATTCACCCCTCCACTTT
CDR3aa: CASTLDGDYNSPLHF

v_gene: TRBV6-1
d_gene: NA
len: 13
abundance: NA
j_gene: TRBJ2-2
CDR3nt: TGTGCCAGCAACCAACAGGGCACCGGGGAGCTGTTTTTT
CDR3aa: CASNQQGTGELFF

v_gene: TRBV6-5
d_gene: TRBD2
len: 15
abundance: NA
j_gene: TRBJ2-7
CDR3nt: TGTGCCAGCAGCCCACTTGGGCTAGCGGGGAACGAGCAGTACTTC
CDR3aa: CASSPLGLAGNEQYF

v_gene: TRBV18
d_gene: TRBD1
len: 16
abundance: NA
j_gene: TRBJ2-1
CDR3nt: TGTGCCAGCTCACCACCGGGACAGGGATCGAACAATGAGCAGTTCTTC
CDR3aa: CASSPPGQGSNNEQFF

v_gene: TRBV28
d_gene: NA
len: 11
abundance: few
j_gene: TRBJ1-2
CDR3nt: TGTGCCAGCTCGGGCAAGAGAGGCTACACCTTC
CDR3aa: CASSGKRGYTF

v_gene: TRBV6-1
d_gene: NA
len: 15
abundance: once
j_gene: TRBJ2-3
CDR3nt: TGTGCCAGCAAACTGGTAGCGGAAAGCACAGATACGCAGTATTTT
CDR3aa: CASKLVAESTDTQYF

v_gene: TRBV10-3
d_gene: TRBD1
len: 15
abundance: NA
j_gene: TRBJ2-7
CDR3nt: TGTGCCATCAGTGAGTCGACGAGACAGGGGCCCGAGCAGTACTTC
CDR3aa: CAISESTRQGPEQYF

v_gene: TRBV6-1
d_gene: TRBD1
len: 12
abundance: few
j_gene: TRBJ1-5
CDR3nt: TGTGCCAGTTCGACAGGGGATCAGCCCCAGCATTTT
CDR3aa: CASSTGDQPQHF

v_gene: TRBV6-6
d_gene: TRBD1
len: 15
abundance: few
j_gene: TRBJ1-6
CDR3nt: TGTGCCAGCAGTTACGGACAGGGCTCAGATTCACCCCTCCACTTT
CDR3aa: CASSYGQGSDSPLHF

v_gene: TRBV25-1
d_gene: TRBD1
len: 17
abundance: NA
j_gene: TRBJ2-3
CDR3nt: TGTGCCAGCAGTCCTCGACAGGGAAGAGGATGCACAGATACGCAGTATTTT
CDR3aa: CASSPRQGRGCTDTQYF

v_gene: TRBV6-1
d_gene: NA
len: 14
abundance: NA
j_gene: TRBJ1-2
CDR3nt: TGTGCCAGCAGTGAATTGGAGGGGATCTATGGCTACACCTTC
CDR3aa: CASSELEGIYGYTF

v_gene: TRBV9
d_gene: TRBD2
len: 16
abundance: NA
j_gene: TRBJ2-1
CDR3nt: TGTGCCAGCAGCGAATCGAGGCTGACTAGCGTATTTGAGCAGTTCTTC
CDR3aa: CASSESRLTSVFEQFF

v_gene: TRBV21-1
d_gene: NA
len: 14
abundance: NA
j_gene: TRBJ1-2
CDR3nt: TGTGCCAGCAGCAGTACCGGGACCAACTATGGCTACACCTTC
CDR3aa: CASSSTGTNYGYTF

v_gene: TRBV15
d_gene: NA
len: 13
abundance: once
j_gene: TRBJ2-6
CDR3nt: TGTGCCGGGGGGGACACTGGGGCCAACGTCCTGACTTTC
CDR3aa: CAGGDTGANVLTF

v_gene: TRBV10-2
d_gene: NA
len: 13
abundance: once
j_gene: TRBJ2-5
CDR3nt: TGCGCCAGCAGTGATAACACCCGGGAGACCCAGTACTTC
CDR3aa: CASSDNTRETQYF

v_gene: TRBV9
d_gene: NA
len: 13
abundance: NA
j_gene: TRBJ2-7
CDR3nt: TGTGCCAGCAGCGTGGGCCTCACCTACGAGCAGTACTTC
CDR3aa: CASSVGLTYEQYF

v_gene: TRBV6-6
d_gene: TRBD1
len: 16
abundance: once
j_gene: TRBJ2-6
CDR3nt: TGTGCCAGCAGGAAAAGACAGGGCTCTGGGGCCAACGTCCTGACTTTC
CDR3aa: CASRKRQGSGANVLTF